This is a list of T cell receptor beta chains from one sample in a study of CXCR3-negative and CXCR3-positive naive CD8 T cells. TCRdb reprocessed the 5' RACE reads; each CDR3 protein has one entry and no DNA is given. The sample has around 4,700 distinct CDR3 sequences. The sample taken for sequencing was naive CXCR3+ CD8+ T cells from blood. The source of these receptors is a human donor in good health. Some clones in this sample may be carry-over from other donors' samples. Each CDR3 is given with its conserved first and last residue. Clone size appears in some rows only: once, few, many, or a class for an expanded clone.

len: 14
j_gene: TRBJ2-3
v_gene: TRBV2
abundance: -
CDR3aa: CASEPDLPTDTQYF

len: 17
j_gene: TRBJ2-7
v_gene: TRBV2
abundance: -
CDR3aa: CASSETFWREASYEQYF

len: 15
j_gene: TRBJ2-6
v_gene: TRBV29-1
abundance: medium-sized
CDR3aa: CSVVGRSAGANVLTF

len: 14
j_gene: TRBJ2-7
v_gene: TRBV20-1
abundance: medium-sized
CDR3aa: CSARGLGVQDEQYF

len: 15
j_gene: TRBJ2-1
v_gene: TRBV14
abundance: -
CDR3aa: CASSQWSESGNEQFF

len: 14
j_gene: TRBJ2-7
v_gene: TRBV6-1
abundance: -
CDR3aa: CASSDRGWTSEQYF

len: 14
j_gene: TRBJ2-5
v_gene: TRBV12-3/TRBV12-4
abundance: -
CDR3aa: CASSLVGYQETQYF

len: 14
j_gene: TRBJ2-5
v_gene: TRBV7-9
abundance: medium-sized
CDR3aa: CASSFPGLAETQYF

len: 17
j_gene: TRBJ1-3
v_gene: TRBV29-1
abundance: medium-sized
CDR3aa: CSVEDLSYSISGNTIYF

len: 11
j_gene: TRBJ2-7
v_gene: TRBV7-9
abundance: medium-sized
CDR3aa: CASSEYYEQYF

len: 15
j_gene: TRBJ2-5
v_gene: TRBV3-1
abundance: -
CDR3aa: CASSQEFTVKETQYF

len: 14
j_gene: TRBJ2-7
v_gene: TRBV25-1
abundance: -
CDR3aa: CASSEYQGTYEQYF

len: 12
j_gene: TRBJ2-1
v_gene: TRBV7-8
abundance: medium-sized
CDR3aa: CASSLGGYEQFF

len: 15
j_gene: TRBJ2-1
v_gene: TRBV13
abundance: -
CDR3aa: CASSLSGDSYNEQFF

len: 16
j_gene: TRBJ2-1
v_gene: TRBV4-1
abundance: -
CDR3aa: CASSRVLAGADNEQFF

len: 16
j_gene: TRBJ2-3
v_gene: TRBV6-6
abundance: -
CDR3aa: CASSYSGFSSTDTQYF

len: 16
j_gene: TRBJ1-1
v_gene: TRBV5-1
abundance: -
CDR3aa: CASSANLEYMNTEAFF

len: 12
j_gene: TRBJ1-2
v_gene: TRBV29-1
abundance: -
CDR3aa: CSVLDRGRSYTF

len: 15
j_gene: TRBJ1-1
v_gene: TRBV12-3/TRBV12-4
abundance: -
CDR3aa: CASNPDGFSNTEAFF

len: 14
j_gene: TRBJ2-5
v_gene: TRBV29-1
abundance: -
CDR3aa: CSVEAGGPQETQYF

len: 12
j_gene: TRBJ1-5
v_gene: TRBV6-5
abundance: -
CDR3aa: CASHGWVQPQHF

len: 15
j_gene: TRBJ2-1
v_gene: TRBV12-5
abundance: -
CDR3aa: CASGLPPGTSFEQFF

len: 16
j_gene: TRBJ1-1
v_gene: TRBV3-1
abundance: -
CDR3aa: CASSPPTPGLAEEAFF

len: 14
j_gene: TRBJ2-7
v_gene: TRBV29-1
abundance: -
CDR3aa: CSVEGLAGANEQYF

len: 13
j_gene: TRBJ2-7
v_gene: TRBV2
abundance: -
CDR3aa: CASGDSKNYEQYF

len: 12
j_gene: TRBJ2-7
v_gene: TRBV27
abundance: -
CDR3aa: CASSPPGYEQYF

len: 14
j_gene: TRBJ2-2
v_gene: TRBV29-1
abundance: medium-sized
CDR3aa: CSVEGQANTGELFF

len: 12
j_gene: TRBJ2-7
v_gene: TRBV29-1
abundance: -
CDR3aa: CSVAAESYEQYF

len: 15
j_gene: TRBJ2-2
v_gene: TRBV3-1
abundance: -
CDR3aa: CASSPGGLNTGELFF

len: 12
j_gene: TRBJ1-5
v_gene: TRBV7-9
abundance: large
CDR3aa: CASSSDNQPQHF

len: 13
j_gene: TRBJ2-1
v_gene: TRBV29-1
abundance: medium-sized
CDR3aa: CSVGLADYNEQFF

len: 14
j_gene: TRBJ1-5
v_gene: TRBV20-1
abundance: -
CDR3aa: CSARAAVANQPQHF

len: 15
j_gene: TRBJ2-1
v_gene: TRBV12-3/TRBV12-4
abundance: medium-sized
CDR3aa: CASSSSGARSNEQFF

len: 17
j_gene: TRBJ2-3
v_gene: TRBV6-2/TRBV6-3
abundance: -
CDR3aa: CASNGLTGGPIGDTQYF

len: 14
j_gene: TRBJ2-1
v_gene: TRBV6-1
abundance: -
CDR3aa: CASSDSGGLREQFF

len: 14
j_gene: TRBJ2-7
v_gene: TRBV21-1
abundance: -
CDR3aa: CASSSWTRTYEQYF

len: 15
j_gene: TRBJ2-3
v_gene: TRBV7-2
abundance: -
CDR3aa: CASSPTSGPTDTQYF

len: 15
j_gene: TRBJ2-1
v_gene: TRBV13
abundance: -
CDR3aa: CASSRDSSSYNEQFF

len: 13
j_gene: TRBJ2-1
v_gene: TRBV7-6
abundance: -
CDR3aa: CASSLAFDREQFF

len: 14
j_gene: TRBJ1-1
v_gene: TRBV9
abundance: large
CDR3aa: CASSVDLVPNEAFF

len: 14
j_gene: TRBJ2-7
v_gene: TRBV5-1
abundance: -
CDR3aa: CASSGGTGGYEQYF

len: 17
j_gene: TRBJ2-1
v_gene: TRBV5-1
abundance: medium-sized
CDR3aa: CASSPTGTSRRIDEQFF

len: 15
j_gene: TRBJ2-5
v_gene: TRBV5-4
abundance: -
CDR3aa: CASSVLGQAQETQYF

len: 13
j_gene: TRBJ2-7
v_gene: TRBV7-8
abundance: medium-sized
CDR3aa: CASSFGGGDEQYF

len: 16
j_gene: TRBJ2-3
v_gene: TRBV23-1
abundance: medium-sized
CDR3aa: CASSQSSWCATDTQYF

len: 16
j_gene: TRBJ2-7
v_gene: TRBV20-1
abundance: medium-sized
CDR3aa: CSASRWGLAGVNEQYF

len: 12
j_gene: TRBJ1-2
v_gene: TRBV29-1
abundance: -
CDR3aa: CSVYRQGYGYTF

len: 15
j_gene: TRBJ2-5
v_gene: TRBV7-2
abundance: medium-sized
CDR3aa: CASSPWRQEQETQYF

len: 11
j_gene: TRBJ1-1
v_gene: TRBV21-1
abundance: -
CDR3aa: CASTWGREAFF

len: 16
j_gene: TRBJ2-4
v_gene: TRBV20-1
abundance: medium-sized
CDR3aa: CSARDVVGSSKNIQYF

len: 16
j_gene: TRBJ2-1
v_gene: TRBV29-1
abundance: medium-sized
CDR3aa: CSVETISGRAPNEQFF

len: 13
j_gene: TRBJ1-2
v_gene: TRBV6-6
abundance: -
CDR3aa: CASRPGQGFGYTF